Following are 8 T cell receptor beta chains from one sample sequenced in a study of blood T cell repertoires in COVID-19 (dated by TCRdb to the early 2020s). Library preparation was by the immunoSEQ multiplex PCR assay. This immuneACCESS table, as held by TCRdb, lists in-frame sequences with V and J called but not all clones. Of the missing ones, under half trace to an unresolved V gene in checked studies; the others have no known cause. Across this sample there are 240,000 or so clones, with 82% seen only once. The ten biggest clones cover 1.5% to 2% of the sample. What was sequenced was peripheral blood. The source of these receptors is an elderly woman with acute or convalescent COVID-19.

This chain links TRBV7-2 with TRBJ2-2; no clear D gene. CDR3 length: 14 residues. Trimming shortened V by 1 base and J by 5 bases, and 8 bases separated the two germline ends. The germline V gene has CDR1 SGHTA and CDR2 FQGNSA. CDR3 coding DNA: TGTGCCAGCAGCTTAGGGCGGCGGACCGGGGAGCTGTTTTTT. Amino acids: CASSLGRRTGELFF.

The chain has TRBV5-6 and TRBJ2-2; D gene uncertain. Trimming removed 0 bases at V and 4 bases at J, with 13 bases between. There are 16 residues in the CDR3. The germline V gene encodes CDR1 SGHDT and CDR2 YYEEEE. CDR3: CASSLGGRVRTGELFF. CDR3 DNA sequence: TGTGCCAGCAGCTTGGGAGGCCGGGTACGCACCGGGGAGCTGTTTTTT.

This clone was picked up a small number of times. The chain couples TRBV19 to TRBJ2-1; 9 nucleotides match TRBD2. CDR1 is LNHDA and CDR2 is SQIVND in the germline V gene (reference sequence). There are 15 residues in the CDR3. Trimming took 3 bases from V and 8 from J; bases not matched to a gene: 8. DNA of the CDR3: TGTGCCAGTAGTATCGAGGCTAGCGGGATCTATGAGCAGTTCTTC. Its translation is CASSIEASGIYEQFF.

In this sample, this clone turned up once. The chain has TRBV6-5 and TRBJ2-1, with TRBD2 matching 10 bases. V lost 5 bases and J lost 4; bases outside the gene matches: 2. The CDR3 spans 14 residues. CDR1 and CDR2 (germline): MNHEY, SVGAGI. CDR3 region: CASSRTSGYNEQFF. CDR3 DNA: TGTGCCAGCAGTAGGACTAGCGGATACAATGAGCAGTTCTTC.

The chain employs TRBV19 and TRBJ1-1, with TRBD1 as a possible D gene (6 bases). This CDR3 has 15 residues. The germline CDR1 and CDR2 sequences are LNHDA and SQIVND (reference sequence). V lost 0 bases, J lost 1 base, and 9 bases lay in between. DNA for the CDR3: TGTGCCAGTAGTATAGAGGGGACAAGGAACACTGAAGCTTTCTTT. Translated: CASSIEGTRNTEAFF.

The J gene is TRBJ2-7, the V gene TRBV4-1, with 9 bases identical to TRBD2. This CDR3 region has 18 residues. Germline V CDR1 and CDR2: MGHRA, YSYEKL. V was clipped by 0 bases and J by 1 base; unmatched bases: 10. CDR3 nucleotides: TGCGCCAGCAGCCAAGATAAGGGGGCAGCGGGGGGTTCCTACGAGCAGTACTTC. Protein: CASSQDKGAAGGSYEQYF.

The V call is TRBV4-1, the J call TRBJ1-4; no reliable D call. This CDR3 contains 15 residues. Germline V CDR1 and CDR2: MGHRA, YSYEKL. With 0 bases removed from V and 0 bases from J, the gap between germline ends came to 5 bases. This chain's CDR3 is CASSQDSATNEKLFF. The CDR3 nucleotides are TGCGCCAGCAGCCAAGACAGCGCAACTAATGAAAAACTGTTTTTT.

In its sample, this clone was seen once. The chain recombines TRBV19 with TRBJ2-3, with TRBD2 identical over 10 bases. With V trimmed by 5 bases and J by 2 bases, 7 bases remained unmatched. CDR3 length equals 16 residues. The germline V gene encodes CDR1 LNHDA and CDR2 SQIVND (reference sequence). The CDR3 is CASSLQAGGPTDTQYF. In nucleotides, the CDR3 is TGTGCCAGTAGTCTCCAAGCGGGAGGGCCCACAGATACGCAGTATTTT. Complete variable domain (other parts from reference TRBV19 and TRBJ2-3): DGGITQSPKYLFRKEGQNVTLSCEQNLNHDAMYWYRQDPGQGLRLIYYSQIVNDFQKGDIAEGYSVSREKKESFPLTVTSAQKNPTAFYLCASSLQAGGPTDTQYFGPGTRLTVL.